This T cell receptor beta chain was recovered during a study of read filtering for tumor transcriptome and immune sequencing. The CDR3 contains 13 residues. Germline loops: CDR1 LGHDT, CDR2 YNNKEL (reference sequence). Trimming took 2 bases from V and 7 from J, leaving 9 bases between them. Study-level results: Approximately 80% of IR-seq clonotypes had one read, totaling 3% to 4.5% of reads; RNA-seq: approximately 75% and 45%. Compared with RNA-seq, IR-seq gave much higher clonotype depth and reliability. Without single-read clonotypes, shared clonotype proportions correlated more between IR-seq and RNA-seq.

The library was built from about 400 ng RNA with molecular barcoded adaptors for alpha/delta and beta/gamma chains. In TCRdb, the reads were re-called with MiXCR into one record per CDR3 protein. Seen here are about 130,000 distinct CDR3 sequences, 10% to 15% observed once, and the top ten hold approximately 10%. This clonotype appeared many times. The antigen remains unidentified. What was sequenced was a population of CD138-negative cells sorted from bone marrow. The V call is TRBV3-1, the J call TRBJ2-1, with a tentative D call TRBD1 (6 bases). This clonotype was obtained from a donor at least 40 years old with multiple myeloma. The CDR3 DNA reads TGTGCCAGCAGCCAAAACAGGGTGAATGAGCAGTTCTTC. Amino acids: CASSQNRVNEQFF.